The 20 T cell receptor beta chains reported below all come from one sample, sequenced in a study of shared clonotypes between healthy human individuals. Data came from immunoSEQ multiplex PCR; TCRdb stores just in-frame clones and leaves some out. The table has about a million clones, around three quarters seen once. Sequencing used memory CD4+ T cells from PBMCs. The subset is: CD45RA-negative fraction. All receptors derive from a man younger than 35 in good health. Some clones in this sample may be carry-over from other donors' samples.

J is TRBJ2-5 and V is TRBV28; D not certain. CDR1 is MDHEN, CDR2 SYDVKM, per germline. Trimming took 3 bases from V and 5 from J, leaving 16 bases between them. The CDR3 totals 15 residues. CDR3: CASSFLGAAGETQYF. The CDR3 DNA sequence: TGTGCCAGCAGTTTCCTCGGTGCGGCCGGGGAGACCCAGTACTTC.

A note on this clone: This specimen includes other DNA sequences encoding the same CDR3. The V and J genes are TRBV5-1 and TRBJ1-2, with 7 bases aligning to TRBD1. This CDR3 has 13 amino acids. The V and J ends lost 4 bases and 5 bases, in that order; junction bases with no gene match: 5. Germline V CDR1 and CDR2: SGHRS, YFSETQ. For the CDR3, the DNA is TGCGCCAGCAGCCCTGGACAGGATTATGGCTACACCTTC. It codes for CASSPGQDYGYTF. Full variable domain (missing parts from reference TRBV5-1 and TRBJ1-2): KAGVTQTPRYLIKTRGQQVTLSCSPISGHRSVSWYQQTPGQGLQFLFEYFSETQRNKGNFPGRFSGRQFSNSRSEMNVSTLELGDSALYLCASSPGQDYGYTFGSGTRLTVV.

This chain uses TRBV5-1 with TRBJ2-4, with a possible D match to TRBD1 (6 bases). The CDR3 is 16 amino acids. From germline, CDR1 is SGHRS and CDR2 YFSETQ. Between the trimmed V and J ends, which lost 0 bases and 1 base, there was a span of 11 bases. The CDR3 DNA is TGCGCCAGCAGCTTGGCCCAGACAGGCGCCAAAAACATTCAGTACTTC. Its protein is CASSLAQTGAKNIQYF.

This clone has just one count. Other DNA sequences within the sample encode an identical CDR3. The V and J genes are TRBV5-1 and TRBJ1-4; 9 bases are a match to TRBD1. The CDR3 totals 14 residues. The trim removed 4 bases at V and 7 bases at J, leaving 5 bases unmatched. CDR1 is SGHRS and CDR2 is YFSETQ in the germline V gene. The chain's CDR3 is CASSLQGAGEKLFF. The CDR3 DNA sequence: TGCGCCAGCAGCCTACAGGGGGCTGGTGAAAAACTGTTTTTT. Supplemented by reference TRBV5-1 and TRBJ1-4, the full variable domain reads KAGVTQTPRYLIKTRGQQVTLSCSPISGHRSVSWYQQTPGQGLQFLFEYFSETQRNKGNFPGRFSGRQFSNSRSEMNVSTLELGDSALYLCASSLQGAGEKLFFGSGTQLSVL.

This clone has only a few counts. The chain joins TRBV28 to TRBJ2-1; 7 bases are a match to TRBD1. This CDR3 region has 15 residues. Germline values: CDR1 MDHEN, CDR2 SYDVKM. V was clipped by 6 bases and J by 7 bases; unmatched bases: 12. Written as DNA, the CDR3 is TGTGCCAGCAGCCCCGCCAGTGGCAGGGGGAATGAGCAGTTCTTC. This gives the protein CASSPASGRGNEQFF.

This clone was seen a handful of times. This chain links TRBV28 with TRBJ2-7; 10 bases agree with TRBD1. CDR1 is MDHEN, CDR2 SYDVKM, per germline. The V segment lost 5 bases and the J segment 2 bases; nucleotides outside the gene matches: 3. The CDR3 is 14 residues long. CDR3 DNA: TGTGCCAGCAGTCCCGGACAGGGGGCCTACGAGCAGTACTTC. Encoded protein: CASSPGQGAYEQYF.

This clone was recorded once. The chain employs TRBV19 and TRBJ2-7; TRBD2 agrees at 10 bases. V dropped 1 base and J dropped 3; count of bases not matched to a gene: 6. The CDR3 consists of 16 residues. Germline assignment: CDR1 LNHDA and CDR2 SQIVND (reference sequence). The CDR3 sequence: CASSIVGTSAYYEQYF. As DNA, the CDR3 is TGTGCCAGTAGTATAGTCGGGACTAGCGCCTACTACGAGCAGTACTTC.

The gene calls are TRBV5-1 and TRBJ2-3, with TRBD2 matching 7 bases. CDR1 is SGHRS and CDR2 is YFSETQ in the germline V gene. The CDR3 is 16 amino acids. The junction had 9 bases not matched to a gene; V was cut back by 4 bases and J by 1 base. This CDR3 is CASSPQAGPGTDTQYF. CDR3 nucleotides: TGCGCCAGCAGCCCACAAGCGGGACCTGGCACAGATACGCAGTATTTT.

This chain uses TRBV5-1 with TRBJ1-1; D is ambiguous. There are 15 residues in the CDR3. Germline V lookup: CDR1 SGHRS, CDR2 YFSETQ. Between the trimmed V and J ends, which lost 0 bases and 2 bases, there was a span of 11 bases. CDR3 sequence (DNA): TGCGCCAGCAGCTTGGGACGGAGAGTAAACACTGAAGCTTTCTTT. It codes for CASSLGRRVNTEAFF.

This sequence joins TRBV7-9 and TRBJ2-3; D gene unclear. Deletions cut 1 base from V and 0 bases from J, with 5 bases between. Germline CDR1 is SEHNR and CDR2 is FQNEAQ (reference sequence). CDR3 size: 14 residues. The chain's CDR3 is CASSLVVSTDTQYF. CDR3 nucleotides: TGTGCCAGCAGCTTAGTGGTTAGCACAGATACGCAGTATTTT.

The chain carries TRBV27 and TRBJ2-7; 8 nucleotides match TRBD2. Germline values: CDR1 MNHEY, CDR2 SMNVEV (reference sequence). V was clipped by 4 bases and J by 4 bases; unmatched bases: 9. This CDR3 region has 15 residues. CDR3 in DNA: TGTGCCAGCAGTTCTCTCGGGAGGGCCGAGTACGAGCAGTACTTC. Residues: CASSSLGRAEYEQYF.

The chain combines TRBV2 with TRBJ2-7; 11 bases line up with TRBD1. Germline CDR1 reads SNHLY; CDR2 reads FYNNEI. The CDR3 runs 14 residues. Losses at the gene ends were 10 bases for V and 6 bases for J; bases not matched to a gene: 11. In DNA form, the CDR3 reads TGTGCCACCGGGACAGGGGGACTTGACTCCGAGCAGTACTTC. Its translation: CATGTGGLDSEQYF.

This clone was observed a few times. J is TRBJ1-5 and V is TRBV15, with D unresolved. Germline values: CDR1 LNHNV, CDR2 YYDKDF (reference sequence). The CDR3 is 13 residues long. Trimming cost V 2 bases and J 3 bases, with 5 bases left between them. CDR3 in amino acids: CATSRQANQPQHF. CDR3 DNA sequence: TGTGCCACCAGCAGACAGGCCAATCAGCCCCAGCATTTT.

The V call is TRBV11-2, the J call TRBJ1-2; possibly TRBD1 for D (6 bases). The ends were cut back, 4 bases at V and 2 bases at J, with 17 bases in the middle. This CDR3 has 16 amino acids. Germline CDR1 and CDR2: SGHAT and FQNNGV. CDR3 sequence: CASSSGTGTRNYGYTF. Written as DNA, the CDR3 is TGTGCCAGCAGCTCCGGCACCGGGACAAGAAACTATGGCTACACCTTC.

This sequence joins TRBV6-1 and TRBJ2-3; D possibly matches TRBD1 or TRBD2 (5 bases each). Per the germline V gene, CDR1 is MNHNS and CDR2 is SASEGT. This CDR3 has 17 residues. Trimming cost V 1 base and J 8 bases, with 22 bases left between them. The CDR3 DNA is TGTGCCAGCAGTGAAGGGTCCGGGGTAGGGGCCCGAGGTACGCAGTATTTT. As protein: CASSEGSGVGARGTQYF.

The V gene is TRBV2, the J gene TRBJ1-6; D perhaps matches TRBD1 (5 bases). Germline V lookup: CDR1 SNHLY, CDR2 FYNNEI. This CDR3 region has 14 residues. Trimming cost V 6 bases and J 9 bases, with 15 bases left between them. CDR3 coding DNA: TGTGCCAGCAGGAGGGACCAAGGGACTTCACCCCTCCACTTT. It specifies CASRRDQGTSPLHF.

V usage is TRBV9 and J usage is TRBJ2-1; the match to TRBD2 covers 10 bases. The germline gives CDR1 SGDLS, CDR2 YYNGEE. V shed 6 bases and J 6 bases; nucleotides not matched to a gene: 12. This CDR3 has 16 residues. The CDR3 here is CASTLSGLAELNEQFF. CDR3 nucleotides: TGTGCCAGCACCCTGTCCGGACTAGCGGAACTCAATGAGCAGTTCTTC.

V usage is TRBV11-1 and J usage is TRBJ2-3; tentative D call: TRBD1 (6 bases). The CDR3 consists of 14 residues. The V and J ends lost 5 bases and 2 bases respectively, with 11 bases between them. The germline V gene has CDR1 SGHAT and CDR2 FQDESV (reference sequence). Here the CDR3 reads CASSNDRTTDTQYF. CDR3 nucleotide sequence: TGTGCCAGCAGCAATGACAGGACCACAGATACGCAGTATTTT.

V is TRBV9 and J is TRBJ2-1, with D uncertain. This CDR3 comprises 14 residues. Trimming removed 3 bases from V and 5 bases from J, with 12 bases in between. Germline V lookup: CDR1 SGDLS, CDR2 YYNGEE. The CDR3 sequence: CASSAWRGDNEQFF. The CDR3, as DNA: TGTGCCAGCAGCGCCTGGCGTGGGGACAATGAGCAGTTCTTC.

V and J are TRBV4-2 and TRBJ1-3; 7 nucleotides match TRBD1. This CDR3 has 17 residues. Trimming cost V 1 base and J 0 bases; bases outside gene matches: 6. Germline values: CDR1 LGHNA, CDR2 YNFKEQ. The CDR3 DNA is TGTGCCAGCAGCCAAGTTGGGACAGCTACCTCTGGAAACACCATATATTTT. This codes for CASSQVGTATSGNTIYF.